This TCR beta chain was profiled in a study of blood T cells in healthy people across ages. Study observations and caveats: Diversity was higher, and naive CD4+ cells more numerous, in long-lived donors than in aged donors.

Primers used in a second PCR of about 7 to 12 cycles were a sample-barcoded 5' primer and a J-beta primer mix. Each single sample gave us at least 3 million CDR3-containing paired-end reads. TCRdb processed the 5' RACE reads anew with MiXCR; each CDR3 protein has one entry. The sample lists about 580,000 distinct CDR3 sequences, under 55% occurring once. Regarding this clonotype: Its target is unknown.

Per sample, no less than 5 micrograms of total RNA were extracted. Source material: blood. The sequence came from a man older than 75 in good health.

The CDR3 bases are TGCGCCAGCAGCCAAAGTACTAGTAGCTACGAGCAGTACTTC. Translated, it gives CASSQSTSSYEQYF. The chain employs TRBV4-1 and TRBJ2-4; D is possibly TRBD2 (5 bases). With the DNA end fitting TRBJ2-7 better, the J assignment may be wrong. This CDR3 is built from 14 residues. Looked up from germline, CDR1 is MGHRA and CDR2 is YSYEKL.